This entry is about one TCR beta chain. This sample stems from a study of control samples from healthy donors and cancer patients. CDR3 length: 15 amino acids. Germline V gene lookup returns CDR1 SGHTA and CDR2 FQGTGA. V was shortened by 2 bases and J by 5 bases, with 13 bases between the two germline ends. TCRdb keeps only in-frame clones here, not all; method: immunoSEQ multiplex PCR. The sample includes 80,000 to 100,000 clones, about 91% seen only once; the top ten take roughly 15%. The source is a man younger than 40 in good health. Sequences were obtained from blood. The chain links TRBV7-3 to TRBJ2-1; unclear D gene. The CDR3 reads CASSLGSERHNEQFF. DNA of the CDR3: TGTGCCAGCAGCTTAGGGTCCGAGAGGCACAATGAGCAGTTCTTC.